The 25 T cell receptor beta chains listed next were all sequenced from one sample in a study of T cell repertoires in cytomegalovirus infection. MiXCR, run by TCRdb on the reads, gives a single entry per CDR3 protein. The repertoire holds about a million distinct CDR3 sequences, with approximately 32% as singletons. Which antigens these TCRs recognize remains unknown. The input for sequencing was cultured CD8+ T cells from PBMCs, taken from culture after CMV antigen stimulation. The receptor set was obtained from a human donor in good health (CMV status not recorded). Some clones in this sample may be carry-over from other donors' samples.

This clonotype has only a few counts. The gene calls are TRBV6-2 or TRBV6-3 and TRBJ1-6, with 7 bases that match TRBD1. The CDR3 spans 16 residues. The V segment lost 7 bases and the J segment 5 bases; nucleotides outside the gene matches: 11. Germline V CDR1 and CDR2: MNHEY, SVGEGT. CDR3 DNA sequence: TGTGCCAGCACTCAACAGGGGATGACTCATAATTCACCCCTCCACTTT. It is translated as CASTQQGMTHNSPLHF.

In nucleotides, the CDR3 is TGTGCCAGCAGCCACCCTGGGTCAGGGAATGGCTACACCTTC. Translated, it gives CASSHPGSGNGYTF. The V call is TRBV27, the J call TRBJ1-2; maybe TRBD1 (5 bases). V was pared by 6 bases and J by 6 bases, with 17 bases between. The CDR3 is 14 amino acids. Looked up from germline, CDR1 is MNHEY and CDR2 is SMNVEV (reference sequence).

This clonotype was counted a few times. The chain is built from TRBV6-5 and TRBJ1-2, with D possibly matching TRBD1 (5 bases). This CDR3 is 12 amino acids long. Germline V CDR1 and CDR2: MNHEY, SVGAGI. Trimming cost V 5 bases and J 10 bases, with 14 bases left between them. The CDR3 DNA sequence: TGTGCCAGCAGTCGCGACAGCGTTCACTACACCTTC. It codes for CASSRDSVHYTF.

This clonotype has only a few counts. DNA of the CDR3: TGTGCCAGCAGTCCCAACCTTGGACAGGGCTACACCTTC. Translating it yields CASSPNLGQGYTF. V gene TRBV12-3 or TRBV12-4 combines with J gene TRBJ1-2; weak D call: TRBD1 (6 bases). Trimming left V 5 bases short and J 8 bases short, with 15 bases between. The CDR3 sequence is 13 residues long.

A word on this clonotype: The junction and the germline gene differ at one end; a read error may be behind it. The chain carries TRBV7-6 and TRBJ2-5, with a weak D call TRBD1 (7 bases). From germline, CDR1 is SGHVS and CDR2 FNYEAQ. The CDR3 sequence is 14 residues long. CDR3 DNA: TGTGCTAGCAGCTTAGGAGGGGGCCAAGAGACCCGGTACTTC. Its translation: CASSLGGGQETRYF. Drawing the rest from reference TRBV7-6 and TRBJ2-5, the complete variable domain is GAGVSQSPRYKVTKRGQDVALRCDPISGHVSLYWYRQALGQGPEFLTYFNYEAQQDKSGLPNDRFSAERPEGSISTLTIQRTEQRDSAMYRCASSLGGGQETRYFGPGTRLLVL.

The table lists this clonotype with a few counts. CDR3 amino acids: CASSQESGGGYNEQFF. CDR3 nucleotides: TGTGCCAGCAGCCAAGAGAGCGGGGGGGGCTACAATGAGCAGTTCTTC. The rearrangement joins TRBV4-2 to TRBJ2-1; TRBD2 aligns across 10 bases. Per germline, CDR1 LGHNA and CDR2 YNFKEQ. This CDR3 is 16 amino acids long. V trimming: 0 bases; J trimming: 3 bases; junction bases outside the gene matches: 2.

This clonotype was counted ten times or more. The V and J genes are TRBV7-9 and TRBJ1-1; unclear D gene. The V and J ends lost 0 bases and 5 bases respectively, with 4 bases between them. The CDR3 extends over 12 amino acids. Germline V CDR1 and CDR2: SEHNR, FQNEAQ (reference sequence). In DNA form, the CDR3 reads TGTGCCAGCAGCTTAGCCCAAACTGAAGCTTTCTTT. It translates to CASSLAQTEAFF.

This clonotype was observed many times. The chain has TRBV2 and TRBJ2-7; D ambiguous. The CDR3 is 12 residues long. V shed 7 bases and J shed 3 bases, with 10 bases lying between them. The V gene's germline CDR1 is SNHLY and CDR2 FYNNEI. The CDR3 protein is CASNLKNYEQYV. The CDR3 DNA reads TGTGCCAGCAACCTGAAAAACTACGAGCAGTACGTC.

This clonotype appeared many times. The chain joins TRBV10-3 to TRBJ2-7; 8 nucleotides line up with TRBD1. In germline, CDR1 is ENHRY, CDR2 SYGVKD. The V gene end was trimmed by 6 bases and the J gene end by 6 bases; junction bases not matched to a gene: 7. CDR3 length: 13 amino acids. CDR3 region: CAIRTGQGGEQYV. The CDR3, as DNA: TGTGCCATCAGGACTGGACAGGGAGGCGAGCAGTACGTC.

This clonotype has only a few counts. The rearrangement joins TRBV5-5 to TRBJ2-5; TRBD1 aligns across 8 bases. The J segment lost 5 bases and the V segment lost 4 bases, leaving 7 bases of the junction unmatched. This CDR3 has 14 residues. Germline assignment: CDR1 SGHKS and CDR2 YYEKEE (reference sequence). The CDR3 loop reads CASSLWTGRETQYF. Here the CDR3 DNA reads TGTGCCAGCAGCCTATGGACAGGGAGGGAGACCCAGTACTTC.

CDR3 amino acids: CASSIEGSTEAFF. In DNA form, the CDR3 reads TGTGCCAGTAGTATCGAGGGAAGCACTGAAGCTTTCTTT. The chain is built from TRBV19 and TRBJ1-1, with no clear D. The V end was cut by 3 bases, the J end by 4 bases, with 9 bases between. Germline lookup yields CDR1 LNHDA and CDR2 SQIVND (reference sequence). CDR3 length equals 13 residues.

This clonotype was found a few times. CDR3 nucleotides: TGTGCCAGCAGCACCCCCGGGACAAGGGTGAACACTGAAGCTTTCTTT. This codes for CASSTPGTRVNTEAFF. The chain links TRBV7-9 to TRBJ1-1, with TRBD1 as a possible D gene (6 bases). The CDR3 consists of 16 residues. V was pared by 5 bases and J by 0 bases, with 16 bases between. CDR1 is SEHNR, CDR2 FQNEAQ, per germline (reference sequence).

The rearrangement joins TRBV19 to TRBJ1-5; 8 positions agree with TRBD1. CDR1 and CDR2 from the germline V gene are LNHDA and SQIVND (reference sequence). Trimming took 7 bases from V and 9 from J; bases not matched to a gene: 14. The length of the CDR3 is 15 residues. CDR3 residues: CASTSGQGRDVPQHF. The CDR3 DNA follows: TGTGCCAGTACCTCCGGACAGGGCAGGGATGTGCCCCAGCATTTT.

The chain has TRBV28 and TRBJ2-6, with 8 nucleotides matching TRBD1. Germline CDR1 and CDR2: MDHEN and SYDVKM. The CDR3 totals 18 residues. With V trimmed by 4 bases and J by 2 bases, 10 bases remained unmatched. The CDR3 reads CASSSRTGLPPGANVLTF. For the CDR3, the DNA is TGTGCCAGCAGTTCCCGGACAGGGCTCCCCCCTGGGGCCAACGTCCTGACTTTC. The full variable domain, rest sourced from reference TRBV28 and TRBJ2-6, is DVKVTQSSRYLVKRTGEKVFLECVQDMDHENMFWYRQDPGLGLRLIYFSYDVKMKEKGDIPEGYSVSREKKERFSLILESASTNQTSMYLCASSSRTGLPPGANVLTFGAGSRLTVL.

The genes are TRBV7-2 and TRBJ2-5; D gene ambiguous. The V end was cut by 4 bases, the J end by 5 bases, with 8 bases between. Germline loops: CDR1 SGHTA, CDR2 FQGNSA. This CDR3 spans 12 amino acids. DNA of the CDR3: TGTGCCAGCAGCTATTACGAGGAGACCCAGTACTTC. Protein product: CASSYYEETQYF. The whole variable domain, remainder taken from reference TRBV7-2 and TRBJ2-5, is GAGVSQSPSNKVTEKGKDVELRCDPISGHTALYWYRQSLGQGLEFLIYFQGNSAPDKSGLPSDRFSAERTGGSVSTLTIQRTQQEDSAVYLCASSYYEETQYFGPGTRLLVL.

The chain recombines TRBV11-1 with TRBJ2-2; D remains ambiguous. V was shortened by 8 bases and J by 1 base, with 8 bases between the two germline ends. This CDR3 is 13 amino acids long. The V gene's germline CDR1 is SGHAT and CDR2 FQDESV (reference sequence). The chain's CDR3 is CASLGKNTGELFF. CDR3 DNA sequence: TGTGCCAGCCTGGGAAAGAACACCGGGGAGCTGTTTTTT.

This clonotype was found a few times. The gene calls are TRBV6-2 or TRBV6-3 and TRBJ1-1, with D uncertain. The V gene lost 6 bases and the J gene lost 0 bases, with 14 bases spanning the gap. Germline CDR1 reads MNHEY; CDR2 reads SVGEGT. CDR3 length equals 15 residues. CDR3 sequence reads: CASSFGEGLNTEAFF. The CDR3 bases are TGTGCCAGCAGCTTTGGGGAAGGATTGAACACTGAAGCTTTCTTT.

The chain links TRBV4-1 to TRBJ1-1; a weak D match, TRBD1 (5 bases). V was clipped by 2 bases and J by 3 bases, with 13 bases between them. Germline V gives CDR1 MGHRA, CDR2 YSYEKL. This CDR3 region has 15 residues. CDR3 coding DNA: TGCGCCAGCAGCCAATTGGGCCAGGGAGACACTGAAGCTTTCTTT. This gives the protein CASSQLGQGDTEAFF.

The chain carries TRBV6-5 and TRBJ1-1, with D hard to call. The germline CDR1 and CDR2 sequences are MNHEY and SVGAGI. With 4 bases removed from V and 7 bases from J, the gap between germline ends came to 22 bases. The CDR3 runs to 16 residues. CDR3: CASSSKRAIYPGEAFF. The CDR3 bases are TGTGCCAGCAGTTCTAAGAGGGCCATCTACCCCGGTGAAGCTTTCTTT.

This clonotype was seen many times. This chain connects TRBV10-3 to TRBJ2-3, with D possibly being TRBD2 (5 bases). Germline V gives CDR1 ENHRY, CDR2 SYGVKD. This CDR3 has 13 residues. Trimming shortened V by 6 bases and J by 10 bases, and 17 bases separated the two germline ends. CDR3 amino acids: CAISEGDFHPQYF. The CDR3, as DNA: TGTGCCATCAGCGAGGGAGACTTTCATCCGCAGTATTTT.

The chain uses TRBV11-2 and TRBJ2-7; perhaps TRBD1 as D (5 bases). The V end lost 7 bases, the J end lost 6 bases, and 13 bases lay between the germline ends. Germline CDR1 SGHAT, CDR2 FQNNGV. The length of the CDR3 is 12 residues. The CDR3 DNA reads TGTGCCAGCATGGGGCCAGCCCTCGAGCAGTACTTC. Translated, it gives CASMGPALEQYF.

The chain combines TRBV7-9 with TRBJ1-1; D unclear. Looked up from germline, CDR1 is SEHNR and CDR2 is FQNEAQ (reference sequence). V lost 4 bases to trimming and J lost 3 bases, with 9 bases between them. The CDR3 is made up of 13 amino acids. The CDR3 coding sequence is TGTGCCAGCAGCTCCCACCGGGACACTGAAGCTTTCTTT. It specifies CASSSHRDTEAFF.

This clonotype was counted a few times. The genes are TRBV19 and TRBJ1-4; D unclear. The CDR3 totals 13 residues. The V and J ends lost 10 bases and 4 bases respectively, with 13 bases between them. Germline lookup yields CDR1 LNHDA and CDR2 SQIVND (reference sequence). The CDR3 protein is CATSDGRNEKLFF. DNA of the CDR3: TGTGCCACCTCGGACGGACGTAATGAAAAACTGTTTTTT.

The chain has TRBV7-9 and TRBJ1-6, with no clear D. The CDR3 length is 13 residues. The V end lost 4 bases, the J end lost 10 bases, and 11 bases lay between the germline ends. Germline lookup yields CDR1 SEHNR and CDR2 FQNEAQ (reference sequence). The CDR3 region has the DNA TGTGCCAGCAGCTCCCCGGACGGCTCACCCCTCCACTTT. Encoded protein: CASSSPDGSPLHF.

A few counts support this clonotype. The rearrangement joins TRBV7-6 to TRBJ2-1; 11 bases align to TRBD1. The germline gives CDR1 SGHVS, CDR2 FNYEAQ. With 0 bases clipped from V and 5 bases from J, the junction kept 3 bases outside the gene matches. The CDR3 consists of 16 residues. The CDR3, as DNA: TGTGCCAGCAGCTTAGCGGACAGGGGGCAGCACAATGAGCAGTTCTTC. Its protein product is CASSLADRGQHNEQFF.